The subject of this entry is one TCR beta chain. The CDR3 has 15 residues. Trimming took 5 bases from V and 5 from J; bases not matched to a gene: 7. Per the germline V gene, CDR1 is SGHNT and CDR2 is YENEEA. PCR used 60 Vbeta primers and 13 Jbeta primers. Profiling relied on immunoSEQ multiplex PCR, and the TCRdb table lists in-frame clones only, not all of them. Altogether under 85,000 clones are present, approximately 74% being singletons, with the ten largest covering around 17%. This sample was included in a study of cytomegalovirus exposure and HLA in healthy donors. The rearrangement links TRBV11-3 to TRBJ2-5, with 11 bases fitting TRBD2. This sequence originates from a man aged 35 to 55 in good health and CMV-seropositive. The specimen was PBMCs. CDR3 sequence: CASSARLAGQETQYF. The CDR3 DNA follows: TGTGCCAGCAGCGCCCGACTAGCGGGACAGGAGACCCAGTACTTC. Combining the CDR3 with reference TRBV11-3 and TRBJ2-5 gives the whole variable domain EAGVVQSPRYKIIEKKQPVAFWCNPISGHNTLYWYLQNLGQGPELLIRYENEEAVDDSQLPKDRFSAERLKGVDSTLKIQPAELGDSAVYLCASSARLAGQETQYFGPGTRLLVL.